These 32 T cell receptor beta chains originate from one sample sequenced in a study of molecular identifiers for immune sequencing clone quantification (dated 2018 in TCRdb). Preparation of the library involved PCR. The instrument given in TCRdb is NextSeq 500. TCRdb reprocessing: public reads trimmed at Q25 with fastp, clones called with MiXCR, in-frame beta chains kept. Each CDR3 protein appears once, grouped with its most common genes and DNA. Present in this sample are over 70,000 distinct CDR3 sequences, roughly 25% of which were seen just once. 0.6% to 0.95% of the sample goes to the ten largest clones. Sequences were obtained from naive CD8+ T cells from blood, with Jurkat cell RNA spiked in. The sample's cell subset or site, from its label and the paper: FACS-sorted CD8+CD4-CCR7+CD45RA+ naive T cells. The source of these receptors is a human donor in good health. Some libraries in this study had Jurkat cell RNA spiked in.

This clonotype was counted many times. The chain links TRBV7-2 to TRBJ2-1, with D possibly being TRBD1 (5 bases). This CDR3 has 13 residues. V was clipped by 2 bases and J by 6 bases, with 8 bases between them. CDR1 is SGHTA, CDR2 FQGNSA, per germline. The CDR3, as DNA: TGTGCCAGCAGCTTAACAGGACGCAATGAGCAGTTCTTC. Its translation: CASSLTGRNEQFF.

This clonotype has a count of ten or more. The rearrangement joins TRBV27 to TRBJ2-1; D ambiguous. The germline gives CDR1 MNHEY, CDR2 SMNVEV (reference sequence). Trimming removed 5 bases from V and 4 bases from J, with 3 bases in between. There are 11 residues in the CDR3. The chain's CDR3 is CASSDYNEQFF. Here the CDR3 DNA reads TGTGCCAGCAGTGATTACAATGAGCAGTTCTTC.

This clonotype was detected many times. The chain uses TRBV29-1 and TRBJ1-4, with D unclear. The length of the CDR3 is 12 residues. V was clipped by 1 base and J by 8 bases, with 8 bases between them. Germline assignment: CDR1 SQVTM and CDR2 ANQGSEA. The CDR3 spells CSVEGGGEKLFF. The CDR3 bases are TGCAGCGTTGAAGGGGGAGGCGAAAAACTGTTTTTT. The entire variable domain, with the rest obtained from reference TRBV29-1 and TRBJ1-4, is as follows: SAVISQKPSRDICQRGTSLTIQCQVDSQVTMMFWYRQQPGQSLTLIATANQGSEATYESGFVIDKFPISRPNLTFSTLTVSNMSPEDSSIYLCSVEGGGEKLFFGSGTQLSVL.

Regarding this clonotype: With a much larger clone just one base away, this may be a read error. This chain links TRBV6-2 or TRBV6-3 with TRBJ2-2; possibly TRBD2 for D (5 bases). Per germline, CDR1 MNHEY and CDR2 SVGEGT. This CDR3 has 15 amino acids. CDR3 loop: CASSYSLGLSGEPFF. In DNA, the CDR3 is TGTGCCAGCAGTTACAGTCTGGGGTTGTCCGGGGAGCCGTTTTTT.

This clonotype was seen only a few times. J is TRBJ1-4 and V is TRBV5-1; D unclear. CDR3 length: 15 amino acids. V was pared by 0 bases and J by 11 bases, with 17 bases between. Per the germline V gene, CDR1 is SGHRS and CDR2 is YFSETQ. The CDR3 coding sequence is TGCGCCAGCAGCTTGGACGTTCCCGACCTGGCCAAACTGTTTTTT. Translating it yields CASSLDVPDLAKLFF.

About this clonotype: The conserved final phenylalanine or tryptophan is absent from the CDR3, which likely points to a read error. V is TRBV4-3 and J is TRBJ2-1; D not resolved. CDR3 length: 16 residues. Germline V gene lookup returns CDR1 LGHNA and CDR2 YSLEER. Trimming cost V 3 bases and J 0 bases, with 12 bases left between them. The chain's CDR3 is CASSQDYTDSYNEQFI. CDR3 sequence (DNA): TGCGCCAGCAGCCAGGATTACACGGACTCCTACAATGAGCAGTTCATC.

In regard to this clonotype: Just one base apart from a much larger clone, this may be a read error. The chain couples TRBV11-2 to TRBJ2-3; D gene ambiguous. Germline V lookup: CDR1 SGHAT, CDR2 FQNNGV. The CDR3 runs to 13 residues. V was shortened by 4 bases and J by 4 bases, with 9 bases between the two germline ends. The CDR3 sequence is CASSSPSADTQYF. The CDR3 DNA follows: TGTGCCAGCAGCTCTCCCTCCGCAGATACGCAGTATTTT. Full variable domain (missing parts from reference TRBV11-2 and TRBJ2-3): EAGVAQSPRYKIIEKRQSVAFWCNPISGHATLYWYQQILGQGPKLLIQFQNNGVVDDSQLPKDRFSAERLKGVDSTLKIQPAKLEDSAVYLCASSSPSADTQYFGPGTRLTVL.

This clonotype was seen only a few times. The chain uses TRBV7-9 and TRBJ2-1, with 9 bases fitting TRBD2. V trimming: 4 bases; J trimming: 1 base; junction bases outside the gene matches: 2. From germline, CDR1 is SEHNR and CDR2 FQNEAQ (reference sequence). The CDR3 loop spans 15 amino acids. The CDR3 DNA reads as TGTGCCAGCAGCTCTAGCGGGATATCCTACAATGAGCAGTTCTTC. Translated, it gives CASSSSGISYNEQFF.

This clonotype showed up just a few times. The V and J genes are TRBV6-2 or TRBV6-3 and TRBJ2-2, with no clear D. The length of the CDR3 is 13 residues. Trimming shortened V by 4 bases and J by 3 bases, and 6 bases separated the two germline ends. CDR1 and CDR2 from the germline V gene are MNHEY and SVGEGT. Written as DNA, the CDR3 is TGTGCCAGCAGTTTCCGGGACACCGGGGAGCTGTTTTTT. Protein product: CASSFRDTGELFF.

Ten or more counts support this clonotype. The chain has TRBV4-3 and TRBJ2-4; D not resolved. The CDR3 runs to 14 residues. The germline V gene encodes CDR1 LGHNA and CDR2 YSLEER. With 0 bases removed from V and 8 bases from J, the gap between germline ends came to 11 bases. The chain's CDR3 is CASSQDRTADIQYF. The CDR3 region has the DNA TGCGCCAGCAGCCAAGACAGGACCGCTGACATTCAGTACTTC.

Concerning this clonotype: One end of the junction is discordant with germline, which a read error may explain. CDR3 amino acids: CACRTSGSLDTQYF. CDR3 bases: TGTGCCTGTAGGACTAGCGGGAGCTTGGATACGCAGTATTTT. This chain uses TRBV19 with TRBJ2-3; 13 bases line up with TRBD2. The CDR3 sequence is 14 residues long. Germline V gives CDR1 LNHDA, CDR2 SQIVND (reference sequence). Combining the CDR3 with reference TRBV19 and TRBJ2-3 gives the whole variable domain DGGITQSPKYLFRKEGQNVTLSCEQNLNHDAMYWYRQDPGQGLRLIYYSQIVNDFQKGDIAEGYSVSREKKESFPLTVTSAQKNPTAFYLCACRTSGSLDTQYFGPGTRLTVL.

With regard to this clonotype: One end of the junction is discordant with germline, which a read error may explain. V usage is TRBV6-1 and J usage is TRBJ1-4; no definite D call. This CDR3 region has 19 residues. Germline V gene sequence: CDR1 MNHNS, CDR2 SASEGT. CDR3 amino acids: CASGERAPGLSFFNEKLFF. The CDR3 DNA reads as TGTGCCAGCGGTGAACGGGCACCCGGTCTCTCTTTCTTTAACGAAAAACTGTTTTTT.

The rearrangement joins TRBV6-1 to TRBJ2-7; D remains unclear. Germline CDR1 MNHNS, CDR2 SASEGT. The CDR3 contains 13 residues. Trimming left V 6 bases short and J 2 bases short, with 11 bases between. CDR3 amino acids: CASRRPSTYEQYF. In DNA form, the CDR3 reads TGTGCCAGCAGGCGTCCCAGCACCTACGAGCAGTACTTC.

The chain carries TRBV7-9 and TRBJ2-5; D unclear. This CDR3 is 16 amino acids long. CDR1 and CDR2 (germline): SEHNR, FQNEAQ (reference sequence). Trimming took off 5 bases at V and 3 bases at J, with 19 bases between the two ends. The CDR3 here is CASSPPTNNPEETQYF. CDR3 nucleotides: TGTGCCAGCAGCCCCCCGACCAATAATCCCGAAGAGACCCAGTACTTC.

This clonotype was observed at least ten times. This rearrangement joins TRBV9 to TRBJ2-3; no firm D call. The V end was cut by 3 bases, the J end by 5 bases, with 7 bases between. The V gene's germline CDR1 is SGDLS and CDR2 YYNGEE. This CDR3 contains 12 residues. CDR3 sequence reads: CASSAFEDTQYF. The CDR3, as DNA: TGTGCCAGCAGCGCATTCGAAGATACGCAGTATTTT.

Many counts were recorded for this clonotype. The chain couples TRBV7-2 to TRBJ1-1, with 9 bases that match TRBD1. V lost 4 bases to trimming and J lost 6 bases; unmatched junction nucleotides: 9. The length of the CDR3 is 15 residues. Germline CDR1 reads SGHTA; CDR2 reads FQGNSA. The DNA of the CDR3 is TGTGCCAGCAGCTGGACAGGGGCCCGCGGGGCTGAAGCTTTCTTT. As protein: CASSWTGARGAEAFF.

This chain joins TRBV28 and TRBJ2-6; no firm D call. This CDR3 has 14 residues. V was shortened by 8 bases and J by 2 bases, with 10 bases between the two germline ends. CDR1 is MDHEN and CDR2 is SYDVKM in the germline V gene. CDR3 in DNA: TGTGCCAGCTATGGTGGGGCTGGGGCCAACGTCCTGACTTTC. The encoded protein is CASYGGAGANVLTF.

This clonotype was counted only a few times. The rearrangement joins TRBV29-1 to TRBJ2-7, with TRBD1 matching 12 bases. With 7 bases clipped from V and 5 bases from J, the junction kept 3 bases outside the gene matches. The CDR3 is made up of 12 amino acids. Germline CDR1 SQVTM, CDR2 ANQGSEA. CDR3 protein: CSAGTGGNEQYF. The CDR3 DNA reads TGCAGCGCCGGGACAGGGGGCAACGAGCAGTACTTC.

This clonotype was observed a few times. The V gene is TRBV20-1, the J gene TRBJ1-5, with D possibly TRBD1 on 5 matching bases. V shed 4 bases and J shed 4 bases, with 17 bases lying between them. The CDR3 contains 15 residues. Per germline, CDR1 DFQATT and CDR2 SNEGSKA (reference sequence). The CDR3 protein is CSANNPGPGNQPQHF. The CDR3, as DNA: TGCAGTGCTAACAATCCGGGACCGGGAAATCAGCCCCAGCATTTT.

Many counts were recorded for this clonotype. V and J are TRBV7-2 and TRBJ2-4; D not certain. Between the trimmed V and J ends, which lost 7 bases and 5 bases, there was a span of 12 bases. The CDR3 loop spans 13 amino acids. Looked up from germline, CDR1 is SGHTA and CDR2 is FQGNSA. The CDR3 nucleotides are TGTGCCAGCACCAAGAACCAGGAAAACATTCAGTACTTC. This sequence encodes CASTKNQENIQYF.

The chain recombines TRBV24-1 with TRBJ2-7; 10 bases are a match to TRBD1. Germline-derived CDR1 and CDR2 are KGHDR and SFDVKD. Trimming took 2 bases from V and 4 from J; bases not matched to a gene: 4. CDR3 length: 15 amino acids. CDR3 coding DNA: TGTGCCACCAGTGATTCGCGGACAGGGGGGTACGAGCAGTACTTC. Amino acid sequence: CATSDSRTGGYEQYF.

This clonotype appeared a few times. The chain is built from TRBV19 and TRBJ1-1, with no clear D. CDR1 and CDR2 from the germline V gene are LNHDA and SQIVND (reference sequence). The CDR3 sequence is 13 residues long. The V and J ends lost 7 bases and 6 bases respectively, with 15 bases between them. The CDR3: CASIVMGSAEAFF. CDR3 sequence (DNA): TGTGCCAGTATTGTCATGGGTTCCGCTGAAGCTTTCTTT.

CDR3 protein: CSARDRGAGGHTDTQYF. CDR3 coding DNA: TGCAGTGCTAGAGATCGGGGAGCGGGAGGGCATACAGATACGCAGTATTTT. The chain joins TRBV20-1 to TRBJ2-3; 10 bases are a match to TRBD2. The CDR3 spans 17 residues. In germline, CDR1 is DFQATT, CDR2 SNEGSKA (reference sequence). V was pared by 0 bases and J by 3 bases, with 9 bases of the junction left unmatched.

Notes on this clonotype: A much larger clone differs by one base, so this may be a read error. The chain uses TRBV4-1 and TRBJ2-7; D is perhaps TRBD1 (6 bases). This CDR3 is 14 amino acids long. The germline CDR1 and CDR2 sequences are MGHRA and YSYEKL. Trimming stripped 1 base from V and 7 bases from J, with 14 bases between. The CDR3 here is CASSQGGRGDEQYF. In DNA, the CDR3 is TGCGCCAGCAGCCAAGGGGGCAGGGGTGATGAGCAGTACTTC.

The chain joins TRBV2 to TRBJ2-7; TRBD2 matches 9 bases. With V trimmed by 5 bases and J by 2 bases, 4 bases remained unmatched. Germline CDR1 is SNHLY and CDR2 is FYNNEI. The CDR3 runs to 14 residues. CDR3 region: CASSPVAGAYEQYF. CDR3 bases: TGTGCCAGCAGTCCGGTAGCGGGAGCCTACGAGCAGTACTTC.

In the case of this clonotype: This sequence may be a read error, since a much larger clone differs from it by one base. The chain couples TRBV19 to TRBJ2-6; tentative D call: TRBD1 (5 bases). Germline CDR1 and CDR2: LNHDA and SQIVND (reference sequence). The length of the CDR3 is 11 residues. CDR3 loop: CASCGANVRTF. Written as DNA, the CDR3 is TGTGCCAGTTGTGGGGCCAACGTCCGGACTTTC.

The chain combines TRBV6-6 with TRBJ2-3; the D is unclear. The CDR3 contains 16 residues. The germline V gene encodes CDR1 MNHNY and CDR2 SVGAGI (reference sequence). Between the trimmed V and J ends, which lost 2 bases and 2 bases, there was a span of 14 bases. The DNA of the CDR3 is TGTGCCAGCAGTTACGGGCAGTTCGGTTACACAGATACGCAGTATTTT. Amino acid sequence: CASSYGQFGYTDTQYF.

This clonotype was detected a few times. V usage is TRBV6-2 or TRBV6-3 and J usage is TRBJ2-1, with D hard to call. Trimming left V 0 bases short and J 0 bases short, with 9 bases between. The CDR3 has 16 residues. The germline gives CDR1 MNHEY, CDR2 SVGEGT. The CDR3 is CASSYSLGFSYNEQFF. CDR3 sequence (DNA): TGTGCCAGCAGTTACTCGCTCGGTTTCTCCTACAATGAGCAGTTCTTC.

In this sample, this clonotype turned up once. A much larger clone lies one base from this, so it may be a read error. Here the CDR3 omits its conserved ending phenylalanine or tryptophan, so a read error is the likely source. The chain carries TRBV9 and TRBJ1-1, with 9 bases that match TRBD1. The V gene end was trimmed by 3 bases and the J gene end by 5 bases; junction bases not matched to a gene: 5. The CDR3 has 14 residues. CDR1 is SGDLS, CDR2 YYNGEE, per germline. The CDR3 here is CASSEQGARTEAFS. In DNA form, the CDR3 reads TGTGCCAGCAGCGAACAGGGGGCGCGTACTGAAGCTTTCTCT.

This sequence joins TRBV7-9 and TRBJ2-1; 10 positions agree with TRBD2. Germline CDR1 SEHNR, CDR2 FQNEAQ (reference sequence). V lost 5 bases to trimming and J lost 4 bases; unmatched junction nucleotides: 2. The CDR3 loop spans 14 amino acids. The CDR3 bases are TGTGCCAGCAGCGTACTAGCGGGATACAATGAGCAGTTCTTC. Its translation: CASSVLAGYNEQFF.

This chain uses TRBV5-1 with TRBJ2-3; D is unclear. CDR3 length: 17 amino acids. Per germline, CDR1 SGHRS and CDR2 YFSETQ. The V and J ends lost 0 bases and 2 bases respectively, with 16 bases between them. In nucleotides, the CDR3 is TGCGCCAGCAGCTTGGCCTATGAGTTTGGGTACACAGATACGCAGTATTTT. Translation: CASSLAYEFGYTDTQYF. Based on the CDR3 plus reference TRBV5-1 and TRBJ2-3, the full variable domain is KAGVTQTPRYLIKTRGQQVTLSCSPISGHRSVSWYQQTPGQGLQFLFEYFSETQRNKGNFPGRFSGRQFSNSRSEMNVSTLELGDSALYLCASSLAYEFGYTDTQYFGPGTRLTVL.

Many counts were recorded for this clonotype. This chain links TRBV7-3 with TRBJ2-3; 11 nucleotides align to TRBD2. The CDR3 is 18 amino acids. Per germline, CDR1 SGHTA and CDR2 FQGTGA. V dropped 5 bases and J dropped 2; count of bases not matched to a gene: 12. This CDR3 is CASSQSGTSGSFTDTQYF. The DNA of the CDR3 is TGTGCCAGCAGCCAATCCGGGACTAGCGGTTCCTTCACAGATACGCAGTATTTT.